These 16 T cell receptor beta chains were sequenced from one sample in a study of human T cells and chemical hapten exposure. TCRdb reprocessed the RACE reads via MiXCR and lists one record per CDR3 protein. The data hold tens of thousands of distinct CDR3 sequences, with around 7.9% observed a single time. The time point: patch test 2, 6 weeks after DPC sensitization. Treatment described: therapeutic diphenylcyclopropenone sensitization with weekly scalp DPC. The sample was whole blood, taken in connection with sensitization to the hapten diphenylcyclopropenone (DPC). Receptors were obtained from a woman in her fifties or sixties with alopecia areata. Some clones in this sample may be carry-over from other donors' samples.

There are a few counts of this clonotype. This rearrangement joins TRBV10-3 to TRBJ2-5, with 10 bases identical to TRBD1. The germline CDR1 and CDR2 sequences are ENHRY and SYGVKD. V shed 10 bases and J 2 bases; nucleotides not matched to a gene: 4. CDR3 size: 13 residues. The CDR3 is CATRTGGQETQYF. As DNA, the CDR3 is TGTGCCACCCGGACAGGGGGGCAAGAGACCCAGTACTTC.

This clonotype was seen repeatedly, ten times or more. This chain joins TRBV29-1 and TRBJ2-7; D remains unclear. Germline CDR1 and CDR2: SQVTM and ANQGSEA. The CDR3 runs 12 residues. V lost 4 bases, J lost 4 bases, and 11 bases lay in between. CDR3 region: CSVVEGKYEQYF. The CDR3 region has the DNA TGCAGCGTTGTAGAAGGGAAGTACGAGCAGTACTTC.

This sequence joins TRBV2 and TRBJ2-7; TRBD2 is a possible D gene (6 bases). The CDR3 sequence is 14 residues long. CDR1 is SNHLY and CDR2 is FYNNEI in the germline V gene. V was shortened by 2 bases and J by 6 bases, with 14 bases between the two germline ends. The CDR3 bases are TGTGCCAGCAGTGAACGGTTAGCGGAGGTCGAGCAGTACTTC. Residues: CASSERLAEVEQYF. Combining the CDR3 with reference TRBV2 and TRBJ2-7 gives the whole variable domain EPEVTQTPSHQVTQMGQEVILRCVPISNHLYFYWYRQILGQKVEFLVSFYNNEISEKSEIFDDQFSVERPDGSNFTLKIRSTKLEDSAMYFCASSERLAEVEQYFGPGTRLTVT.

This clonotype occurred a few times. The CDR3 protein is CASSPRREVRTDTQYF. The CDR3 bases are TGTGCCAGCTCACCACGGCGGGAGGTGCGCACAGATACGCAGTATTTT. The J gene is TRBJ2-3, the V gene TRBV18, with 8 bases identical to TRBD2. V lost 1 base, J lost 1 base, and 4 bases stayed unmatched. Germline V gene data show CDR1 as KGHSH and CDR2 as LQKENI. The CDR3 has 16 amino acids.

V usage is TRBV19 and J usage is TRBJ1-2; possible D gene TRBD1, 5 bases. The germline V and J ends were trimmed by 4 bases and 2 bases, with 14 bases remaining between them. CDR3 size: 15 residues. The germline gives CDR1 LNHDA, CDR2 SQIVND (reference sequence). The CDR3 protein is CASSRDVPANYGYTF. The CDR3 DNA is TGTGCCAGTAGTAGGGACGTCCCAGCGAACTATGGCTACACCTTC.

This clonotype has only a few counts. The chain joins TRBV29-1 to TRBJ2-6, with 11 bases that match TRBD1. This CDR3 has 18 residues. J lost 0 bases, V lost 5 bases, and 9 bases had no gene match. Germline-derived CDR1 and CDR2 are SQVTM and ANQGSEA. DNA of the CDR3: TGCAGCGTTCCACTAGGACAGGGGGCCGACTCTGGGGCCAACGTCCTGACTTTC. Residues: CSVPLGQGADSGANVLTF. Combining the CDR3 with reference TRBV29-1 and TRBJ2-6 gives the whole variable domain SAVISQKPSRDICQRGTSLTIQCQVDSQVTMMFWYRQQPGQSLTLIATANQGSEATYESGFVIDKFPISRPNLTFSTLTVSNMSPEDSSIYLCSVPLGQGADSGANVLTFGAGSRLTVL.

This clonotype was detected many times. The CDR3 is CASSLAGGDEQFF. CDR3 nucleotides: TGTGCCAGCAGTTTAGCGGGGGGGGATGAGCAGTTCTTC. The V gene is TRBV12-3 or TRBV12-4, the J gene TRBJ2-1, with TRBD2 matching 7 bases. V was clipped by 0 bases and J by 8 bases; unmatched bases: 1. The length of the CDR3 is 13 residues.

This clonotype occurred a few times. The chain joins TRBV18 to TRBJ1-5; no definite D call. CDR1 and CDR2 (germline): KGHSH, LQKENI. This CDR3 has 12 amino acids. The V end lost 2 bases, the J end lost 6 bases, and 5 bases lay between the germline ends. The CDR3 sequence: CASSPSLQPQHF. CDR3 DNA: TGTGCCAGCTCACCAAGCCTTCAGCCCCAGCATTTT.

V gene TRBV10-3 combines with J gene TRBJ1-1; D unclear. The germline V gene encodes CDR1 ENHRY and CDR2 SYGVKD. The CDR3 is 16 residues long. Trimming stripped 3 bases from V and 2 bases from J, with 16 bases between. CDR3 residues: CAISDFVAALNTEAFF. The CDR3 DNA reads TGTGCCATCAGTGATTTCGTCGCAGCGTTAAACACTGAAGCTTTCTTT.

This clonotype has only one observation. This chain joins TRBV6-2 or TRBV6-3 and TRBJ2-1; tentatively, D is TRBD1 (6 bases). Looked up from germline, CDR1 is MNHEY and CDR2 is SVGEGT. CDR3 length equals 15 residues. Trimming stripped 6 bases from V and 5 bases from J, with 17 bases between. CDR3 nucleotide sequence: TGTGCCAGCAGGGGCACAGGGACAACTAACAATGAGCAGTTCTTC. Protein sequence: CASRGTGTTNNEQFF.

The V and J genes are TRBV7-9 and TRBJ2-1, with 9 bases identical to TRBD2. Germline CDR1 and CDR2: SEHNR and FQNEAQ (reference sequence). The CDR3 spans 15 residues. With 2 bases clipped from V and 10 bases from J, the junction kept 9 bases outside the gene matches. For the CDR3, the DNA is TGTGCCAGCAGCTTAATGGCAGCGGGAGGCGGGGAGCAGTTCTTC. This sequence encodes CASSLMAAGGGEQFF.

This clonotype was seen a few times. The chain combines TRBV3-1 with TRBJ2-3; 10 nucleotides align to TRBD2. V lost 3 bases and J lost 4; bases outside the gene matches: 7. The CDR3 spans 16 residues. Looked up from germline, CDR1 is LGHDT and CDR2 is YNNKEL (reference sequence). The CDR3 protein is CASSHRASGGPDTQYF. The CDR3 DNA is TGTGCCAGCAGCCATCGGGCTAGCGGGGGCCCAGATACGCAGTATTTT.

This clonotype was seen more than once but under ten times. The chain recombines TRBV7-2 with TRBJ2-6; no firm D call. This CDR3 spans 13 amino acids. Germline V gene lookup returns CDR1 SGHTA and CDR2 FQGNSA. Deletions cut 5 bases from V and 4 bases from J, with 6 bases between. The CDR3 region has the DNA TGTGCCAGCAGCCCCTCCGGGGCCAACGTCCTGACTTTC. This codes for CASSPSGANVLTF.

This clonotype was observed at least ten times. The chain links TRBV28 to TRBJ1-1, with a possible D match to TRBD1 (5 bases). V gave up 7 bases and J gave up 1 base, with 13 bases separating them. CDR1 and CDR2 from the germline V gene are MDHEN and SYDVKM. CDR3 length: 14 residues. The CDR3 region is CASKPIQANTEAFF. CDR3 bases: TGTGCCAGCAAACCGATACAGGCGAACACTGAAGCTTTCTTT. Complete variable domain (other parts from reference TRBV28 and TRBJ1-1): DVKVTQSSRYLVKRTGEKVFLECVQDMDHENMFWYRQDPGLGLRLIYFSYDVKMKEKGDIPEGYSVSREKKERFSLILESASTNQTSMYLCASKPIQANTEAFFGQGTRLTVV.

This clonotype has only a few counts. This rearrangement joins TRBV6-5 to TRBJ1-4; D is unclear. The V end was cut by 5 bases, the J end by 5 bases, with 18 bases between. CDR3 length: 16 amino acids. CDR1 MNHEY and CDR2 SVGAGI come from the germline V gene. The CDR3 sequence is CASSPATTAQNEKLFF. The CDR3 DNA is TGTGCCAGCAGTCCCGCCACCACCGCTCAGAATGAAAAACTGTTTTTT.

This clonotype has a handful of counts. The chain couples TRBV25-1 to TRBJ1-5, with TRBD1 as a possible D gene (6 bases). Trimming cost V 2 bases and J 7 bases, with 12 bases left between them. CDR1 MGHDK and CDR2 SYGVNS come from the germline V gene. This CDR3 has 14 residues. CDR3 sequence: CASSEGRGEQPQHF. For the CDR3, the DNA is TGTGCCAGCAGTGAAGGCAGGGGCGAGCAGCCCCAGCATTTT.